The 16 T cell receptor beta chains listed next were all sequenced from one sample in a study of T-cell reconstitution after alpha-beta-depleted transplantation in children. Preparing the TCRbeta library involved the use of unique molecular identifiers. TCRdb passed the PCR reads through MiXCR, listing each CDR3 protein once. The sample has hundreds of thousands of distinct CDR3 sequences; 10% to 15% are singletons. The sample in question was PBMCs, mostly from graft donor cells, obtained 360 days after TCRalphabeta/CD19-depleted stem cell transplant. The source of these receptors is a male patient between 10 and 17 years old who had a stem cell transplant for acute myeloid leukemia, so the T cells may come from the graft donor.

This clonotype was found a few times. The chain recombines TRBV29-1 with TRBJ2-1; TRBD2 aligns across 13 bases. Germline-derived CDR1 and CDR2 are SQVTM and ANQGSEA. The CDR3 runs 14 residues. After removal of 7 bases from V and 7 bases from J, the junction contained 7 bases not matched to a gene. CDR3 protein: CSAGGLAGENEQFF. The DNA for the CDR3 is TGCAGCGCCGGTGGACTAGCGGGAGAGAATGAGCAGTTCTTC.

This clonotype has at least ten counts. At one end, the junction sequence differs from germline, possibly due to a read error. In DNA, the CDR3 is TGTGCTAGCAGCTTAGACTTCCCCGGGACTAGGACAGATACGCAGTATTTT. This sequence encodes CASSLDFPGTRTDTQYF. This sequence joins TRBV7-7 and TRBJ2-3; 8 bases are a match to TRBD2. Germline CDR1 is SSHAT and CDR2 is FNYEAQ (reference sequence). This CDR3 spans 17 amino acids.

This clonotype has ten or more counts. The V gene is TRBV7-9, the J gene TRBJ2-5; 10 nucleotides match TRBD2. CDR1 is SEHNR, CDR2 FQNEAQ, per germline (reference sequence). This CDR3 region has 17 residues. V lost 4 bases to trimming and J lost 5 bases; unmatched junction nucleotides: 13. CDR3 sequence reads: CASSWTSGTFMWETQYF. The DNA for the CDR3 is TGTGCCAGCAGCTGGACTAGCGGCACCTTCATGTGGGAGACCCAGTACTTC.

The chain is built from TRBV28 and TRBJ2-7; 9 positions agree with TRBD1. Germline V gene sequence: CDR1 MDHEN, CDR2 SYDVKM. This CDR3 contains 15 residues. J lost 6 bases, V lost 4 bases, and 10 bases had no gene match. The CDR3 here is CASSSSDRGRREQYF. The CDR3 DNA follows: TGTGCCAGCAGTTCCTCGGACAGGGGAAGGCGCGAGCAGTACTTC.

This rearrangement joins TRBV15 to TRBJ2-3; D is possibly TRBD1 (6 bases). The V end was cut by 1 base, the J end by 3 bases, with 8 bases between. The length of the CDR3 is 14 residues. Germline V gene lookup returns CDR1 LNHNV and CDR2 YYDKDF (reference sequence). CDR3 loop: CATSRAGATDTQYF. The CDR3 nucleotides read TGTGCCACCAGCAGAGCAGGGGCGACAGATACGCAGTATTTT.

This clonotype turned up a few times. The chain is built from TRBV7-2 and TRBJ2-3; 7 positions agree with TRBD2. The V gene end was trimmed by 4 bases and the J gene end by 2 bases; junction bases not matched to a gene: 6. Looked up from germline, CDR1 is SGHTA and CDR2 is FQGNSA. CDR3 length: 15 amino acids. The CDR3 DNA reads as TGTGCCAGCAGCTCCCTGGGGGGGTACACAGATACGCAGTATTTT. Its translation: CASSSLGGYTDTQYF.

DNA for the CDR3: TGTGCCAGCAGTTACCTAACAGGGGGCGCGTACGAGCAGTACTTC. Protein sequence: CASSYLTGGAYEQYF. The chain employs TRBV6-5 and TRBJ2-7; TRBD1 aligns across 9 bases. The CDR3 extends over 15 amino acids. V gave up 2 bases and J gave up 4 bases; unmatched junction bases: 6. CDR1 is MNHEY and CDR2 is SVGAGI in the germline V gene.

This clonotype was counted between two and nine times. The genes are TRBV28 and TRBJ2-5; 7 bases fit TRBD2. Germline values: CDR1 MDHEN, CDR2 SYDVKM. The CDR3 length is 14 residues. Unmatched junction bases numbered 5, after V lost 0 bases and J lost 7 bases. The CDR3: CASSLWAGDRTQYF. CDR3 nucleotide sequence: TGTGCCAGCAGTTTATGGGCGGGAGATCGGACCCAGTACTTC. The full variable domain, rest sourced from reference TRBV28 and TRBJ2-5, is DVKVTQSSRYLVKRTGEKVFLECVQDMDHENMFWYRQDPGLGLRLIYFSYDVKMKEKGDIPEGYSVSREKKERFSLILESASTNQTSMYLCASSLWAGDRTQYFGPGTRLLVL.

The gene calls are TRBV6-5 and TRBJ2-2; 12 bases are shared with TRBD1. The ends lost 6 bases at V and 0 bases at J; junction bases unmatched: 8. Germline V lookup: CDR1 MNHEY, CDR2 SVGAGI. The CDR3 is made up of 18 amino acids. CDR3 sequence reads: CASRLGTGGNPNTGELFF. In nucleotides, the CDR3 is TGTGCCAGCAGACTCGGGACAGGGGGCAACCCGAACACCGGGGAGCTGTTTTTT.

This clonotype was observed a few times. The CDR3: CSAETGNQNEKLFF. The DNA for the CDR3 is TGCAGTGCTGAGACAGGAAACCAGAATGAAAAACTGTTTTTT. This chain connects TRBV20-1 to TRBJ1-4, with D possibly matching TRBD1 (6 bases). This CDR3 is 14 amino acids long. Trimming removed 5 bases from V and 5 bases from J, with 15 bases in between. Looked up from germline, CDR1 is DFQATT and CDR2 is SNEGSKA (reference sequence).

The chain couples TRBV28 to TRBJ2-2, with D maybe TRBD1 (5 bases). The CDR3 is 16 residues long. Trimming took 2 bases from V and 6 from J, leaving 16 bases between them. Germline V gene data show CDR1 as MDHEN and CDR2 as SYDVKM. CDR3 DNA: TGTGCCAGCAGTTTAAGACAGCCTTTCATGGCCGGGGAGCTGTTTTTT. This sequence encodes CASSLRQPFMAGELFF.

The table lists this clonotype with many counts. CDR3 residues: CASSVGGWGNTEAFF. The DNA of the CDR3 is TGTGCCAGCAGCGTAGGGGGCTGGGGGAACACTGAAGCTTTCTTT. The chain recombines TRBV9 with TRBJ1-1; TRBD1 might be the D (5 bases). The germline V gene has CDR1 SGDLS and CDR2 YYNGEE. This CDR3 contains 15 residues. The V end lost 0 bases, the J end lost 1 base, and 10 bases lay between the germline ends.

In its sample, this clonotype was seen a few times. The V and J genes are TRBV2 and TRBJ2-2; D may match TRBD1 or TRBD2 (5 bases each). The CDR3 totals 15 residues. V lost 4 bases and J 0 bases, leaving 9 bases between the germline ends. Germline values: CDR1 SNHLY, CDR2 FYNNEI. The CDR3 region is CASSGGRSNTGELFF. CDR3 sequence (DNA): TGTGCCAGCAGTGGGGGACGGTCGAACACCGGGGAGCTGTTTTTT.

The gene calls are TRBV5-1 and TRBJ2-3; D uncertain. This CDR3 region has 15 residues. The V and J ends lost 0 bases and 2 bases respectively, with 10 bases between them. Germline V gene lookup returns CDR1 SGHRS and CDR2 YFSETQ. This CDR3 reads CASSLDGVHTDTQYF. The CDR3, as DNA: TGCGCCAGCAGCTTGGATGGGGTTCACACAGATACGCAGTATTTT.

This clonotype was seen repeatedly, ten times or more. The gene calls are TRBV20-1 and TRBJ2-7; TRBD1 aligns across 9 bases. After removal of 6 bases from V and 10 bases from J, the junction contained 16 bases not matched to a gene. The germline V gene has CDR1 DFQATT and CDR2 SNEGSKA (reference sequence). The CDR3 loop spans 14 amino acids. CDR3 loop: CSAPSGQGRQSQYF. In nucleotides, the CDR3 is TGCAGTGCCCCTTCGGGACAGGGCCGTCAATCCCAGTACTTC.

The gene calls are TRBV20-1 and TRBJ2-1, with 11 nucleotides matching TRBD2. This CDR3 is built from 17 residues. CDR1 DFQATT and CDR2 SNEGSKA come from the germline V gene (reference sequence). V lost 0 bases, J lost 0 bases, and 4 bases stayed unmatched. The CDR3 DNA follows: TGCAGTGCTAGAGATTTGGGACTAGCGGCCTCCTACAATGAGCAGTTCTTC. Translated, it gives CSARDLGLAASYNEQFF.